This T cell receptor beta chain was sequenced during a study of cytomegalovirus exposure and HLA in healthy donors. Looking at the study overall: Previous work identified 100 million or so unique TCR beta sequences from around 200 million T cells.

With respect to this clone: No antigen is known for it.

In the PCR, 60 Vbeta and 13 Jbeta primers were used. Clones were read by immunoSEQ multiplex PCR, and TCRdb kept only the in-frame ones, dropping some. The profile shows around 120,000 clones, approximately 75% of them singletons. Study observations and caveats: Clonal expansion, a later analysis showed, was greater in HLA-associated TCR beta chains than in equally common others. The majority of CMV-associated TCR beta chains were reported as apparently HLA-restricted in a later analysis.

This sequence originates from a man aged 50-59 years in good health and CMV-seropositive. What was sequenced was PBMCs.

DNA of the CDR3: TGTGCCAGCAGTGAAAGGAGGAATGAGCAGTTCTTC. This codes for CASSERRNEQFF. The V call is TRBV2, the J call TRBJ2-1; possible D gene TRBD2, 5 bases. Looked up from germline, CDR1 is SNHLY and CDR2 is FYNNEI. The CDR3 length is 12 residues. With 2 bases removed from V and 7 bases from J, the gap between germline ends came to 6 bases.